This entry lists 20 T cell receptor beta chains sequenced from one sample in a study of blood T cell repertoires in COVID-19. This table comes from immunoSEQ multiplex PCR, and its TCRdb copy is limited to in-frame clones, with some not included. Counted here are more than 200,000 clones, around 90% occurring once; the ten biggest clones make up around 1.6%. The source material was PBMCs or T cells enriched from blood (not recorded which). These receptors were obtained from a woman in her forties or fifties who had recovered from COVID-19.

The CDR3 is CASSLPGAYNEQFF. DNA for the CDR3: TGTGCCAGCAGCTTGCCAGGGGCATACAATGAGCAGTTCTTC. The rearrangement links TRBV5-4 to TRBJ2-1, with D maybe TRBD1 (6 bases). CDR3 size: 14 residues. Germline V gives CDR1 SGHNT, CDR2 YYREEE (reference sequence). V lost 1 base and J lost 4, with 9 bases in between.

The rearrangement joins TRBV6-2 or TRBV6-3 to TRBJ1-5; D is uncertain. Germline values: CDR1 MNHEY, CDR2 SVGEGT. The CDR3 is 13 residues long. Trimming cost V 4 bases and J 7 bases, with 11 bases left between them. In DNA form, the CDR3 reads TGTGCCAGCAGTTTCTCCCCTCGGCAGCCCCAGCATTTT. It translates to CASSFSPRQPQHF.

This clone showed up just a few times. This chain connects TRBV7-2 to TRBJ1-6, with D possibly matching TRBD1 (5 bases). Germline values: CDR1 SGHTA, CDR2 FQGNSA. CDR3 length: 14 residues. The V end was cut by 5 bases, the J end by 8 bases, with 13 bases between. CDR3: CASSLDGGDSPLHF. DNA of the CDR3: TGTGCCAGCAGCCTAGATGGGGGGGATTCACCCCTCCACTTT.

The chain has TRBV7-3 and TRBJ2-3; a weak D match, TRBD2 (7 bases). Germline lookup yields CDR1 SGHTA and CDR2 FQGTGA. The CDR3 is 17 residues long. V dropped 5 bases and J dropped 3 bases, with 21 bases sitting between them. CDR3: CASSPAGGGAGTDTQYF. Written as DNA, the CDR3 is TGTGCCAGCAGCCCAGCTGGGGGGGGCGCGGGAACAGATACGCAGTATTTT.

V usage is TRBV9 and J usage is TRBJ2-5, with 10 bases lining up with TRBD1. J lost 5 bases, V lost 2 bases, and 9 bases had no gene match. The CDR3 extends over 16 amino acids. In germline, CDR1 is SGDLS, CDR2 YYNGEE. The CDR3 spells CASSVSGQGNFETQYF. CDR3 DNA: TGTGCCAGCAGCGTCTCGGGACAGGGGAATTTTGAGACCCAGTACTTC.

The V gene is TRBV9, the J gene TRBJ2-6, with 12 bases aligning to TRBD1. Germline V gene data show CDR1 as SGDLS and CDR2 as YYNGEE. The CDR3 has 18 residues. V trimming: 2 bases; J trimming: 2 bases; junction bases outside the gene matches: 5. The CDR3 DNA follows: TGTGCCAGCAGCGTCCCCCGGGACAGGGGGCCTGGGGCCAACGTCCTGACTTTC. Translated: CASSVPRDRGPGANVLTF. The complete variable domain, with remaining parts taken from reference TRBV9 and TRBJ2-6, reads DSGVTQTPKHLITATGQRVTLRCSPRSGDLSVYWYQQSLDQGLQFLIQYYNGEERAKGNILERFSAQQFPDLHSELNLSSLELGDSALYFCASSVPRDRGPGANVLTFGAGSRLTVL.

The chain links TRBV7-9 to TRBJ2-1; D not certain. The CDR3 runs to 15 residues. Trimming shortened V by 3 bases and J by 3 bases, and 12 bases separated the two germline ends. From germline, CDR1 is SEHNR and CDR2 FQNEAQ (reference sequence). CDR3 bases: TGTGCCAGCAGCTTCACGTATAGAGGCTACAATGAGCAGTTCTTC. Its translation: CASSFTYRGYNEQFF. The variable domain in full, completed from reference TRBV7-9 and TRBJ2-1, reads DTGVSQNPRHKITKRGQNVTFRCDPISEHNRLYWYRQTLGQGPEFLTYFQNEAQLEKSRLLSDRFSAERPKGSFSTLEIQRTEQGDSAMYLCASSFTYRGYNEQFFGPGTRLTVL.

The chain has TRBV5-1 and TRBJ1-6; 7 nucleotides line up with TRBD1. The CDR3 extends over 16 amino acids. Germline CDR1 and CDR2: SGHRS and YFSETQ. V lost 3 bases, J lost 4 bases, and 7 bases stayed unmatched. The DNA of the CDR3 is TGCGCCAGCAGCTCCGGGACAGCCGAGTATAATTCACCCCTCCACTTT. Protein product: CASSSGTAEYNSPLHF.

CDR3 DNA sequence: TGCGCCAGCAGCCACGGCGTCGGACTAGCGGGAGGGTCCGGGGAGCTGTTTTTT. Residues: CASSHGVGLAGGSGELFF. The chain carries TRBV4-1 and TRBJ2-2; 15 positions agree with TRBD2. Germline trimming cut 3 bases from V and 6 bases from J; bases unmatched to any gene: 8. The CDR3 consists of 18 residues. Germline V gene sequence: CDR1 MGHRA, CDR2 YSYEKL.

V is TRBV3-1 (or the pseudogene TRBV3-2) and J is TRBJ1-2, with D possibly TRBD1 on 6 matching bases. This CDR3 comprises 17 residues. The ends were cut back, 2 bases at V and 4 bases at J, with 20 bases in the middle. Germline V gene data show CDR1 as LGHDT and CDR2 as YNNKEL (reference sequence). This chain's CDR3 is CASSQLTGIEVPYGYTF. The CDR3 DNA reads TGTGCCAGCAGCCAATTAACAGGGATCGAGGTCCCCTATGGCTACACCTTC.

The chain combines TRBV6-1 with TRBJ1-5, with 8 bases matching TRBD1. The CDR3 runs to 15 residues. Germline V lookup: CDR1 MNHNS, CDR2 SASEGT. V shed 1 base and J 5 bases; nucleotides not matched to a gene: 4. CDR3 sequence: CASSEESGGHQPQHF. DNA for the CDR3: TGTGCCAGCAGTGAAGAGTCAGGGGGCCATCAGCCCCAGCATTTT.

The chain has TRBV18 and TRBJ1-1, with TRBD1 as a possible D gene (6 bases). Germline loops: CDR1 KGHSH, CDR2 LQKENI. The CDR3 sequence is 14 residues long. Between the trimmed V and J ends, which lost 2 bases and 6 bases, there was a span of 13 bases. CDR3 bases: TGTGCCAGCTCACCAATACCCTGGGGGCCTGAAGCTTTCTTT. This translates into CASSPIPWGPEAFF.

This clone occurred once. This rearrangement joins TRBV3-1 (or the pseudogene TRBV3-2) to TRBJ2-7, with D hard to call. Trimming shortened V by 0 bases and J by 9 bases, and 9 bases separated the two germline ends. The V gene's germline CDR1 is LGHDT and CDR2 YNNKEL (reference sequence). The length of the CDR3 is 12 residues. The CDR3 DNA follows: TGTGCCAGCAGCCAAGACAGTGGAGCGCAGTACTTC. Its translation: CASSQDSGAQYF.

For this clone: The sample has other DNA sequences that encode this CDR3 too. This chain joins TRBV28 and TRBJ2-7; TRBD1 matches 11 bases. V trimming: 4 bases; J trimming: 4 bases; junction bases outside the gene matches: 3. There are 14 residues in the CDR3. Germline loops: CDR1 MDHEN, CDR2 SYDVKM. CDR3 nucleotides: TGTGCCAGCAGTTCCGGGACAGGGGGGTACGAGCAGTACTTC. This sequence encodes CASSSGTGGYEQYF.

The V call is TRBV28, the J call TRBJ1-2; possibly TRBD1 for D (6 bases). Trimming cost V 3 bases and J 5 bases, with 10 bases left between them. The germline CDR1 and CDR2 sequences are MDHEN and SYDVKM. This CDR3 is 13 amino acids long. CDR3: CASSFSDRYGYTF. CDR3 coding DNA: TGTGCCAGCAGTTTTTCGGACAGATATGGCTACACCTTC.

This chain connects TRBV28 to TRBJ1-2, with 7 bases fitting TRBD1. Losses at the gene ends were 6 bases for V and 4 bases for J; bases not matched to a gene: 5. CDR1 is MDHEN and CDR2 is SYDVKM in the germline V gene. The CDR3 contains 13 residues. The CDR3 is CASSDRQGYGYTF. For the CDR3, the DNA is TGTGCCAGCAGCGATCGACAGGGCTATGGCTACACCTTC.

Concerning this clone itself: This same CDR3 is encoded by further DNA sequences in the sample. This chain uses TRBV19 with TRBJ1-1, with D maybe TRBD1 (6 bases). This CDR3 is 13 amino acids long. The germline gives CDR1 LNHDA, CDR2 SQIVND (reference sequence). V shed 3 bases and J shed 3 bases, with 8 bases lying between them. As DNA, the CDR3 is TGTGCCAGTAGTATGGGGGCGTACACTGAAGCTTTCTTT. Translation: CASSMGAYTEAFF.

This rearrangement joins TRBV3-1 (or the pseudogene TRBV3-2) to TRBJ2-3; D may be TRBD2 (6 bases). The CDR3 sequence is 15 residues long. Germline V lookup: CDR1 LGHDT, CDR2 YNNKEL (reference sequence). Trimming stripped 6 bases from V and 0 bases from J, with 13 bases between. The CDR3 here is CASSFLGGSTDTQYF. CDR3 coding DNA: TGTGCCAGCAGTTTCCTTGGGGGGAGCACAGATACGCAGTATTTT.

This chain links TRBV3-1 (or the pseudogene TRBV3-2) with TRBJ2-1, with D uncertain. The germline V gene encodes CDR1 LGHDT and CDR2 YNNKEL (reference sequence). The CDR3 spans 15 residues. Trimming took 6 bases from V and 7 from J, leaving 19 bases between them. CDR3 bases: TGTGCCAGCAGGCAAAGCTTCCCACTCTCGAATGAGCAGTTCTTC. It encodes CASRQSFPLSNEQFF.

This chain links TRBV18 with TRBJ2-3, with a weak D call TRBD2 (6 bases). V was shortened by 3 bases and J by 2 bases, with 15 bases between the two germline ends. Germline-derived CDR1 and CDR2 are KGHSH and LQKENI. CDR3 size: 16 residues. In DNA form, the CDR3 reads TGTGCCAGCTCACCCCAAACTTCGGGAGTCACAGATACGCAGTATTTT. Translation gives CASSPQTSGVTDTQYF. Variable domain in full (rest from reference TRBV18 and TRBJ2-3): NAGVMQNPRHLVRRRGQEARLRCSPMKGHSHVYWYRQLPEEGLKFMVYLQKENIIDESGMPKERFSAEFPKEGPSILRIQQVVRGDSAAYFCASSPQTSGVTDTQYFGPGTRLTVL.